The 20 T cell receptor beta chains below come from one sample, sequenced in a study of blood T cells in healthy people across ages. Alongside a J-beta primer mix, a sample-barcoded 5' primer served in a second PCR lasting about 6 to 11 cycles. MiXCR was run by TCRdb on the 5' RACE reads, yielding one entry per CDR3 protein. The table includes around 1,900,000 distinct CDR3 sequences, roughly 43% detected once. The sample was blood. The receptors were gathered from a human donor in good health.

This clonotype was found a few times. The chain has TRBV29-1 and TRBJ1-1; the D is unclear. The germline V gene has CDR1 SQVTM and CDR2 ANQGSEA. V was trimmed by 1 base and J by 5 bases, leaving 14 bases between them. This CDR3 has 14 residues. The CDR3 region is CSVEGKLGRTEAFF. In nucleotides, the CDR3 is TGCAGCGTTGAAGGGAAGCTAGGGCGGACTGAAGCTTTCTTT.

The chain joins TRBV4-3 to TRBJ1-2; TRBD1 aligns across 8 bases. V shed 3 bases, J shed 3 bases, and the junction held 9 bases outside the gene matches. The CDR3 runs 16 residues. Germline values: CDR1 LGHNA, CDR2 YSLEER. For the CDR3, the DNA is TGCGCCAGCAGCCAGCTCCTGGGACAGGTAGACTATGGCTACACCTTC. The encoded protein is CASSQLLGQVDYGYTF.

This chain connects TRBV20-1 to TRBJ1-5; D is uncertain. The V gene's germline CDR1 is DFQATT and CDR2 SNEGSKA (reference sequence). This CDR3 spans 18 amino acids. Trimming shortened V by 2 bases and J by 0 bases, and 20 bases separated the two germline ends. CDR3 loop: CSARTWRNRFNSNQPQHF. CDR3 DNA: TGCAGTGCTAGAACTTGGAGGAACCGCTTCAATAGCAATCAGCCCCAGCATTTT.

This clonotype has just a few counts. This chain joins TRBV18 and TRBJ2-1; no clear D. Per germline, CDR1 KGHSH and CDR2 LQKENI. With 5 bases removed from V and 10 bases from J, the gap between germline ends came to 6 bases. This CDR3 is built from 10 residues. In DNA form, the CDR3 reads TGTGCCAGCTCATTCGAGGAGCAGTTCTTC. Translated, it gives CASSFEEQFF.

This clonotype was counted at least ten times. This chain joins TRBV7-2 and TRBJ2-5; either TRBD1 or TRBD2 may supply D (6 bases each). The CDR3 is 15 amino acids. Germline-derived CDR1 and CDR2 are SGHTA and FQGNSA. V was shortened by 0 bases and J by 1 base, with 9 bases between the two germline ends. The CDR3: CASSLAGGTQETQYF. As DNA, the CDR3 is TGTGCCAGCAGCTTAGCAGGGGGGACCCAAGAGACCCAGTACTTC.

The V and J genes are TRBV20-1 and TRBJ1-2; tentatively, D is TRBD1 (6 bases). Germline CDR1 DFQATT, CDR2 SNEGSKA (reference sequence). The CDR3 is 16 amino acids. V was shortened by 2 bases and J by 3 bases, with 19 bases between the two germline ends. CDR3 region: CSARQSRTANDYGYTF. The CDR3 bases are TGCAGTGCTAGACAATCCCGGACAGCTAATGACTATGGCTACACCTTC.

The chain has TRBV6-1 and TRBJ2-3; 9 nucleotides align to TRBD2. Trimming cost V 6 bases and J 0 bases; bases outside gene matches: 13. The CDR3 length is 18 residues. Germline V gives CDR1 MNHNS, CDR2 SASEGT. CDR3 in amino acids: CASRRGGGNFLSTDTQYF. Here the CDR3 DNA reads TGTGCCAGCAGGCGGGGGGGAGGGAACTTTCTTAGCACAGATACGCAGTATTTT.

This clonotype was seen just once. The CDR3 region has the DNA TGTGCCAGCAGCCAAGATCTGGCAGTTAACTATGGCTACACCTTC. It specifies CASSQDLAVNYGYTF. This chain links TRBV3-1 with TRBJ1-2; D is unresolved. Germline CDR1 and CDR2: LGHDT and YNNKEL (reference sequence). V was pared by 0 bases and J by 1 base, with 9 bases between. The CDR3 is made up of 15 amino acids.

This clonotype appeared once. The V and J genes are TRBV2 and TRBJ2-3, with 12 bases that match TRBD2. This CDR3 has 17 amino acids. V shed 7 bases, J shed 2 bases, and the junction held 10 bases outside the gene matches. Germline V gene sequence: CDR1 SNHLY, CDR2 FYNNEI. The CDR3 DNA is TGTGCCAGCATCCTCCTCGGACTAGCGGGGAACACAGATACGCAGTATTTT. Protein sequence: CASILLGLAGNTDTQYF.

This clonotype was observed a few times. The chain has TRBV3-1 and TRBJ2-1; either TRBD1 or TRBD2 may supply D (5 bases each). V shed 10 bases and J shed 4 bases, with 23 bases lying between them. This CDR3 region has 16 residues. Germline loops: CDR1 LGHDT, CDR2 YNNKEL (reference sequence). The CDR3 sequence is CATQNIRGTIYNEQFF. Here the CDR3 DNA reads TGTGCCACCCAAAACATCCGGGGCACAATATACAATGAGCAGTTCTTC.

The rearrangement joins TRBV5-5 to TRBJ1-2; D is perhaps TRBD1 (5 bases). This CDR3 comprises 16 residues. Germline V CDR1 and CDR2: SGHKS, YYEKEE (reference sequence). The V end was cut by 4 bases, the J end by 2 bases, with 18 bases between. The CDR3 sequence: CASSPPCGGRNYGYTF. For the CDR3, the DNA is TGTGCCAGCAGCCCACCGTGCGGGGGACGAAACTATGGCTACACCTTC.

A few counts support this clonotype. The chain recombines TRBV19 with TRBJ1-6; TRBD1 is a possible D gene (6 bases). The germline CDR1 and CDR2 sequences are LNHDA and SQIVND (reference sequence). Trimming pared 5 bases from V and 10 bases from J, leaving 18 bases between. This CDR3 region has 15 residues. The CDR3 DNA follows: TGTGCCAGTAGTCTACCCCAGGGGATTGGGTCACCCCTCCACTTT. The encoded protein is CASSLPQGIGSPLHF. Full variable domain (remainder filled in from reference TRBV19 and TRBJ1-6): DGGITQSPKYLFRKEGQNVTLSCEQNLNHDAMYWYRQDPGQGLRLIYYSQIVNDFQKGDIAEGYSVSREKKESFPLTVTSAQKNPTAFYLCASSLPQGIGSPLHFGNGTRLTVT.

The chain carries TRBV7-9 and TRBJ2-7; 11 bases are a match to TRBD1. Germline assignment: CDR1 SEHNR and CDR2 FQNEAQ (reference sequence). Trimming took 5 bases from V and 7 from J; bases not matched to a gene: 10. This CDR3 is built from 15 residues. The CDR3 coding sequence is TGTGCCAGCAGCCTAGGACAGGGGGCATACCGTGAGCAGTACTTC. Translating gives CASSLGQGAYREQYF.

This clonotype was picked up a small number of times. The gene calls are TRBV9 and TRBJ2-6; 9 nucleotides align to TRBD1. V lost 4 bases to trimming and J lost 0 bases; unmatched junction nucleotides: 5. Germline CDR1 is SGDLS and CDR2 is YYNGEE. CDR3 length equals 17 residues. In DNA form, the CDR3 reads TGTGCCAGCAGCTCGGGACAGGGAATCTCTGGGGCCAACGTCCTGACTTTC. Translating it yields CASSSGQGISGANVLTF. The full variable domain, its missing parts supplied by reference TRBV9 and TRBJ2-6, is DSGVTQTPKHLITATGQRVTLRCSPRSGDLSVYWYQQSLDQGLQFLIQYYNGEERAKGNILERFSAQQFPDLHSELNLSSLELGDSALYFCASSSGQGISGANVLTFGAGSRLTVL.

The V gene is TRBV10-3, the J gene TRBJ1-2; 9 nucleotides agree with TRBD1. The V and J ends lost 10 bases and 8 bases, in that order; junction bases with no gene match: 11. Germline CDR1 and CDR2: ENHRY and SYGVKD. CDR3 length equals 13 residues. CDR3 in amino acids: CASKRDRVYGYTF. Here the CDR3 DNA reads TGTGCCAGCAAACGGGACAGGGTCTACGGCTACACCTTC.

This clonotype was recorded many times. The rearrangement uses TRBV12-3 or TRBV12-4 and TRBJ2-1; D remains unclear. V lost 1 base and J lost 3, with 10 bases in between. The CDR3 length is 15 residues. Here the CDR3 reads CASSLESGSYNEQFF. For the CDR3, the DNA is TGTGCCAGCAGTTTAGAAAGTGGCAGCTACAATGAGCAGTTCTTC.

About this clonotype itself: As the CDR3 is not closed by the conserved phenylalanine or tryptophan, this likely results from a read error. The rearrangement joins TRBV7-2 to TRBJ2-3; TRBD2 might be the D (5 bases). This CDR3 region has 17 residues. The germline V gene has CDR1 SGHTA and CDR2 FQGNSA. Trimming cost V 11 bases and J 2 bases, with 26 bases left between them. The CDR3 sequence: CASQRYVERRSTDTQYC. CDR3 coding DNA: TGTGCCTCCCAGAGGTATGTCGAGCGGCGATCCACAGATACGCAGTATTGT.

Concerning this clonotype itself: At one of its ends the junction is not consistent with the germline gene, which may arise from a read error. V and J are TRBV2 and TRBJ1-4; TRBD1 is a possible D gene (5 bases). The CDR3 runs 14 residues. Germline CDR1 and CDR2: SNHLY and FYNNEI. DNA for the CDR3: TGTGCCGGCAGCGCGGGGCGCGCAGTCGAAAAACTGTTTTTT. Translated: CAGSAGRAVEKLFF.

This clonotype was detected a few times. Here the CDR3 DNA reads TGCGCCAGCAGCCAAGAAGGGGGCAGGTCATCCTACGAGCAGTACTTC. Amino acid sequence: CASSQEGGRSSYEQYF. The rearrangement links TRBV4-1 to TRBJ2-7; 7 nucleotides align to TRBD1. With V trimmed by 0 bases and J by 1 base, 6 bases remained unmatched. The CDR3 consists of 16 residues. Germline V gene data show CDR1 as MGHRA and CDR2 as YSYEKL.

This clonotype was found a few times. One end of the junction fails to match germline, which may point to a read error. The V call is TRBV29-1, the J call TRBJ1-2; a possible D gene is TRBD1 (5 bases). Germline loops: CDR1 SQVTM, CDR2 ANQGSEA. CDR3 size: 14 residues. In nucleotides, the CDR3 is TGCAGCGTTGCCCGTTCCCCCCCAGGGTATGGCAACACCTTC. It translates to CSVARSPPGYGNTF.